These 25 T cell receptor beta chains came from one sample sequenced in a study of blood T cell repertoires in COVID-19. The repertoire was sequenced with immunoSEQ multiplex PCR; TCRdb's copy has only in-frame clones and lacks some. Found here are some 130,000 clones, about 88% of them singletons; the top ten hold roughly 4.8%. The sequencing input was peripheral blood. The receptor set was obtained from a man aged 55 to 69 with COVID-19, enrolled during active disease.

Worth noting for this clone: The sample holds other DNA sequences that translate to the same CDR3. The rearrangement links TRBV4-2 to TRBJ2-1, with 14 bases fitting TRBD2. CDR3 length: 17 amino acids. The J segment lost 4 bases and the V segment lost 3 bases, leaving 5 bases of the junction unmatched. CDR1 is LGHNA, CDR2 YNFKEQ, per germline. The CDR3 protein is CASSHGTSGSLYNEQFF. The CDR3 DNA is TGTGCCAGCAGCCACGGGACTAGCGGGAGTCTTTACAATGAGCAGTTCTTC.

The chain couples TRBV19 to TRBJ2-2; D gene ambiguous. Deletions cut 5 bases from V and 4 bases from J, with 11 bases between. Germline CDR1 reads LNHDA; CDR2 reads SQIVND (reference sequence). This CDR3 region has 14 residues. In DNA form, the CDR3 reads TGTGCCAGTAGTCCCCCAGTCGCCACCGGGGAGCTGTTTTTT. Translation gives CASSPPVATGELFF. Full variable domain (rest looked up from reference TRBV19 and TRBJ2-2): DGGITQSPKYLFRKEGQNVTLSCEQNLNHDAMYWYRQDPGQGLRLIYYSQIVNDFQKGDIAEGYSVSREKKESFPLTVTSAQKNPTAFYLCASSPPVATGELFFGEGSRLTVL.

The V gene is TRBV5-1, the J gene TRBJ2-5; D uncertain. The V end was cut by 2 bases, the J end by 1 base, with 9 bases between. The CDR3 has 14 amino acids. Germline values: CDR1 SGHRS, CDR2 YFSETQ. The CDR3 nucleotides are TGCGCCAGCAGCTTCTGGAGCGCCCAAGAGACCCAGTACTTC. This codes for CASSFWSAQETQYF.

The rearrangement uses TRBV9 and TRBJ1-2; 7 bases are shared with TRBD1. The CDR3 covers 14 residues. Germline V CDR1 and CDR2: SGDLS, YYNGEE. The V and J ends lost 4 bases and 6 bases, in that order; junction bases with no gene match: 9. CDR3 coding DNA: TGTGCCAGCAGCCCCTCAGGGCAGGGGGATGGCTACACCTTC. Protein sequence: CASSPSGQGDGYTF.

The chain carries TRBV28 and TRBJ1-1; 7 positions match TRBD1. The CDR3 spans 13 residues. The germline gives CDR1 MDHEN, CDR2 SYDVKM. The CDR3 sequence is CSHRGSMNTEAFF. CDR3 sequence (DNA): TGTTCGCACAGGGGATCTATGAACACTGAAGCTTTCTTT.

The V gene is TRBV11-2, the J gene TRBJ2-3; D gene uncertain. Trimming took off 3 bases at V and 3 bases at J, with 7 bases between the two ends. The CDR3 runs to 13 residues. Germline lookup yields CDR1 SGHAT and CDR2 FQNNGV. CDR3 nucleotides: TGTGCCAGCAGCTTGGGCCCAACAGATACGCAGTATTTT. Translating gives CASSLGPTDTQYF.

About this clone itself: The sample carries other DNA sequences with the same CDR3. The V gene is TRBV10-1, the J gene TRBJ2-7, with 10 bases lining up with TRBD1. Germline V gene data show CDR1 as WNHNN and CDR2 as SYGVQD (reference sequence). The CDR3 is 13 residues long. Trimming at V came to 6 bases and at J to 4 bases, leaving 3 bases not matched to a gene. Here the CDR3 DNA reads TGCGCCAGCAGCCGGGACAGGGGTTACGAGCAGTACTTC. It codes for CASSRDRGYEQYF.

This clone was observed a handful of times. In DNA, the CDR3 is TGCGCCAGCAGCCAACGTCATACGCCCTCCGGGACAGGGACGGACAATGAGCAGTTCTTC. Translation gives CASSQRHTPSGTGTDNEQFF. V is TRBV4-1 and J is TRBJ2-1; 9 nucleotides line up with TRBD1. The V and J ends lost 2 bases and 5 bases, in that order; junction bases with no gene match: 19. The CDR3 has 20 residues. The germline V gene has CDR1 MGHRA and CDR2 YSYEKL.

The V and J genes are TRBV15 and TRBJ1-1; D possibly corresponds to TRBD1 (5 bases). The CDR3 runs to 15 residues. CDR1 and CDR2 (germline): LNHNV, YYDKDF (reference sequence). V gave up 3 bases and J gave up 0 bases, with 11 bases separating them. This CDR3 is CATSRTPGVNTEAFF. CDR3 coding DNA: TGTGCCACCAGCAGGACGCCGGGGGTGAACACTGAAGCTTTCTTT.

This chain connects TRBV7-6 to TRBJ1-1; a possible D gene is TRBD1 (5 bases). Germline V gene data show CDR1 as SGHVS and CDR2 as FNYEAQ. This CDR3 has 15 amino acids. Trimming cost V 4 bases and J 0 bases, with 12 bases left between them. CDR3 in DNA: TGTGCCAGCAGCTCCCGGCAGGGCATGAACACTGAAGCTTTCTTT. It is translated as CASSSRQGMNTEAFF.

V and J are TRBV12-3 or TRBV12-4 and TRBJ1-2, with a tentative D call TRBD1 (6 bases). Trimming took 3 bases from V and 5 from J, leaving 10 bases between them. The CDR3 consists of 13 residues. Here the CDR3 DNA reads TGTGCCAGCAGTTTCCGGGACAAGTATGGCTACACCTTC. This gives the protein CASSFRDKYGYTF.

The V gene is TRBV5-1, the J gene TRBJ2-3; 7 positions agree with TRBD2. Per germline, CDR1 SGHRS and CDR2 YFSETQ. The CDR3 is 14 amino acids. With V trimmed by 5 bases and J by 2 bases, 5 bases remained unmatched. CDR3 sequence (DNA): TGCGCCAGCAGATCTGGGACTATCACAGATACGCAGTATTTT. It specifies CASRSGTITDTQYF. Based on the CDR3 plus reference TRBV5-1 and TRBJ2-3, the full variable domain is KAGVTQTPRYLIKTRGQQVTLSCSPISGHRSVSWYQQTPGQGLQFLFEYFSETQRNKGNFPGRFSGRQFSNSRSEMNVSTLELGDSALYLCASRSGTITDTQYFGPGTRLTVL.

This chain joins TRBV7-9 and TRBJ2-7; D is perhaps TRBD2 (6 bases). V lost 5 bases to trimming and J lost 2 bases, with 7 bases between them. CDR1 SEHNR and CDR2 FQNEAQ come from the germline V gene (reference sequence). The CDR3 consists of 12 residues. The CDR3 is CASSPGAYEQYF. In DNA, the CDR3 is TGTGCCAGCAGCCCGGGAGCCTACGAGCAGTACTTC. Full variable domain (rest looked up from reference TRBV7-9 and TRBJ2-7): DTGVSQNPRHKITKRGQNVTFRCDPISEHNRLYWYRQTLGQGPEFLTYFQNEAQLEKSRLLSDRFSAERPKGSFSTLEIQRTEQGDSAMYLCASSPGAYEQYFGPGTRLTVT.

This chain uses TRBV5-1 with TRBJ1-3; D gene unclear. Trimming took 5 bases from V and 0 from J, leaving 15 bases between them. This CDR3 is 16 amino acids long. CDR1 and CDR2 from the germline V gene are SGHRS and YFSETQ. CDR3 nucleotide sequence: TGCGCCAGCAGTCCCGCGCCAGACAACTCTGGAAACACCATATATTTT. It encodes CASSPAPDNSGNTIYF.

This sequence joins TRBV6-1 and TRBJ2-7; no clear D gene. Germline V gene data show CDR1 as MNHNS and CDR2 as SASEGT. The CDR3 covers 14 residues. Between the trimmed V and J ends, which lost 2 bases and 0 bases, there was a span of 8 bases. This CDR3 reads CASSEYRSSYEQYF. CDR3 coding DNA: TGTGCCAGCAGTGAATATAGGAGCTCCTACGAGCAGTACTTC.

The chain links TRBV7-8 to TRBJ1-5; 7 bases map to TRBD1. Per the germline V gene, CDR1 is SGHVS and CDR2 is FQNEAQ. The CDR3 consists of 19 residues. V was pared by 5 bases and J by 0 bases, with 16 bases of the junction left unmatched. CDR3 sequence: CASSPTGGGTAYSNQPQHF. In DNA form, the CDR3 reads TGTGCCAGCAGCCCTACCGGGGGGGGGACAGCGTATAGCAATCAGCCCCAGCATTTT.

The chain employs TRBV6-1 and TRBJ2-3, with D perhaps matching TRBD1 (6 bases). The germline V gene has CDR1 MNHNS and CDR2 SASEGT. Trimming left V 2 bases short and J 9 bases short, with 9 bases between. The CDR3 has 12 amino acids. This CDR3 is CASSELGATQYF. The DNA of the CDR3 is TGTGCCAGCAGTGAACTGGGGGCCACGCAGTATTTT.

The chain recombines TRBV5-6 with TRBJ2-7; D perhaps matches TRBD2 (6 bases). V lost 4 bases and J 7 bases, leaving 18 bases between the germline ends. This CDR3 is built from 14 residues. Germline CDR1 reads SGHDT; CDR2 reads YYEEEE. The CDR3 protein is CASSRPGASSEQYF. The CDR3 DNA sequence: TGTGCCAGCAGCCGCCCGGGAGCCAGCTCTGAGCAGTACTTC.

V is TRBV11-3 and J is TRBJ1-3; TRBD1 matches 10 bases. Germline CDR1 and CDR2: SGHNT and YENEEA. The length of the CDR3 is 16 residues. Trimming took 5 bases from V and 4 from J; bases not matched to a gene: 8. CDR3: CASSPRQGARGNTIYF. In DNA, the CDR3 is TGTGCCAGCAGCCCGCGACAGGGGGCGAGAGGAAACACCATATATTTT. The full variable domain, with the rest looked up from reference TRBV11-3 and TRBJ1-3, is EAGVVQSPRYKIIEKKQPVAFWCNPISGHNTLYWYLQNLGQGPELLIRYENEEAVDDSQLPKDRFSAERLKGVDSTLKIQPAELGDSAVYLCASSPRQGARGNTIYFGEGSWLTVV.

CDR3 residues: CASSLSRNQPQHF. The CDR3 coding sequence is TGTGCCAGCAGTTTATCCAGGAATCAGCCCCAGCATTTT. The V call is TRBV27, the J call TRBJ1-5; D uncertain. The CDR3 is made up of 13 amino acids. Germline V gives CDR1 MNHEY, CDR2 SMNVEV (reference sequence). Trimming pared 0 bases from V and 4 bases from J, leaving 4 bases between.

The genes are TRBV30 and TRBJ1-4; D possibly corresponds to TRBD1 (5 bases). The CDR3 is made up of 14 amino acids. V was cut by 0 bases and J by 3 bases, with 8 bases left in between. Per the germline V gene, CDR1 is GTSNPN and CDR2 is SVGIG (reference sequence). CDR3 sequence (DNA): TGTGCCTGGAGTGTAGGAGGGGCTAATGAAAAACTGTTTTTT. Translation: CAWSVGGANEKLFF.

This chain links TRBV25-1 with TRBJ2-1; the match to TRBD2 covers 9 bases. CDR1 MGHDK and CDR2 SYGVNS come from the germline V gene. V lost 8 bases and J lost 10; bases outside the gene matches: 15. This CDR3 has 15 amino acids. The CDR3: CASSAASGIPDEQFF. CDR3 sequence (DNA): TGTGCCAGCTCGGCAGCTAGCGGGATACCAGACGAGCAGTTCTTC.

V gene TRBV27 combines with J gene TRBJ1-5, with 8 bases identical to TRBD1. The CDR3 has 15 amino acids. Germline CDR1 reads MNHEY; CDR2 reads SMNVEV (reference sequence). V trimming: 3 bases; J trimming: 5 bases; junction bases outside the gene matches: 6. The CDR3 sequence is CASSFGQGADQPQHF. DNA of the CDR3: TGTGCCAGCAGTTTTGGGCAGGGGGCGGATCAGCCCCAGCATTTT.

V usage is TRBV27 and J usage is TRBJ1-4; 7 nucleotides agree with TRBD1. There are 15 residues in the CDR3. V shed 4 bases and J 8 bases; nucleotides not matched to a gene: 10. The V gene's germline CDR1 is MNHEY and CDR2 SMNVEV (reference sequence). CDR3 DNA sequence: TGTGCCAGCAGTTCTCTCGGCGCAGGGGGGGAAAAACTGTTTTTT. It is translated as CASSSLGAGGEKLFF.

The V call is TRBV7-9, the J call TRBJ1-3; D not resolved. Trimming took off 1 base at V and 0 bases at J, with 7 bases between the two ends. CDR3 size: 15 residues. CDR1 is SEHNR, CDR2 FQNEAQ, per germline (reference sequence). The CDR3 loop reads CASSLVVRSGNTIYF. CDR3 coding DNA: TGTGCCAGCAGCTTAGTGGTGCGCTCTGGAAACACCATATATTTT.